This entry lists 5 T cell receptor beta chains sequenced from one sample in a study of blood T cell repertoires in COVID-19. Assay used: immunoSEQ multiplex PCR; TCRdb lists only in-frame clones, some missing. The table includes about 150,000 clones, around 83% detected once. The sequencing sample was made of peripheral blood. Receptors were obtained from a woman in her sixties with COVID-19, enrolled during active disease.

The V call is TRBV10-2, the J call TRBJ1-2; D gene ambiguous. Trimming pared 5 bases from V and 4 bases from J, leaving 5 bases between. Germline CDR1 WSHSY, CDR2 SAAADI. This CDR3 is built from 11 residues. CDR3: CASSLGYGYTF. CDR3 nucleotide sequence: TGCGCCAGCAGTCTAGGCTATGGCTACACCTTC.

The chain employs TRBV7-3 and TRBJ1-1, with D possibly being TRBD1 (6 bases). There are 15 residues in the CDR3. The germline V gene encodes CDR1 SGHTA and CDR2 FQGTGA. Trimming took 0 bases from V and 5 from J, leaving 13 bases between them. In DNA, the CDR3 is TGTGCCAGCAGCTTAACCCCACAGGGCTGGACTGAAGCTTTCTTT. It yields the protein CASSLTPQGWTEAFF.

The chain links TRBV27 to TRBJ1-2; TRBD1 matches at 10 bases. The CDR3 covers 19 residues. Germline CDR1 reads MNHEY; CDR2 reads SMNVEV (reference sequence). The V segment lost 6 bases and the J segment 6 bases; nucleotides outside the gene matches: 22. The CDR3 region has the DNA TGTGCCAGCAGCCTTTTGAAGACAGGGGGCAGTTCTCCCTTGAATGGCTACACCTTC. The encoded protein is CASSLLKTGGSSPLNGYTF.

The gene calls are TRBV29-1 and TRBJ2-1, with 9 positions matching TRBD1. V was pared by 7 bases and J by 9 bases, with 10 bases of the junction left unmatched. The germline V gene encodes CDR1 SQVTM and CDR2 ANQGSEA. CDR3 length: 13 residues. Here the CDR3 DNA reads TGCAGCGCCTTTCGGGACAGGGCTGGTGAGCAGTTCTTC. As protein: CSAFRDRAGEQFF.

This clone was seen a handful of times. This chain uses TRBV6-5 with TRBJ1-2; a weak D match, TRBD1 (6 bases). This CDR3 has 15 amino acids. Trimming removed 4 bases from V and 7 bases from J, with 19 bases in between. CDR1 is MNHEY, CDR2 SVGAGI, per germline. CDR3 sequence reads: CASSFPQGRDAGYTF. The CDR3 coding sequence is TGTGCCAGCAGTTTTCCACAGGGAAGGGATGCTGGCTACACCTTC.